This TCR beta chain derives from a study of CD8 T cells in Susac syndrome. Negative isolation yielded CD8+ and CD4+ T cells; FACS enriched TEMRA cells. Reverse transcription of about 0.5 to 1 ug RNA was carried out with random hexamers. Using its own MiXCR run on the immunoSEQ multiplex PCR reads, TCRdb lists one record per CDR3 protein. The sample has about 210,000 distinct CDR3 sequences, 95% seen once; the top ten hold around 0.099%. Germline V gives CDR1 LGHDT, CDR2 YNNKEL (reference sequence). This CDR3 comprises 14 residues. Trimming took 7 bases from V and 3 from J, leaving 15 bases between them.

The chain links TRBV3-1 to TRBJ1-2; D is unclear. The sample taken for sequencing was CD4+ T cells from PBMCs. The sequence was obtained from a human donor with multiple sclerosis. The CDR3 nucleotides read TGTGCCAGCACCATTCGGGCATCGGACTATGGCTACACCTTC. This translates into CASTIRASDYGYTF. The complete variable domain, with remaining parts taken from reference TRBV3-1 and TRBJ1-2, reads DTAVSQTPKYLVTQMGNDKSIKCEQNLGHDTMYWYKQDSKKFLKIMFSYNNKELIINETVPNRFSPKSPDKAHLNLHINSLELGDSAVYFCASTIRASDYGYTFGSGTRLTVV.